This T cell receptor (beta chain) was observed in a study of cytomegalovirus exposure and HLA in healthy donors. Study-wide results and caveats: Cytomegalovirus status was reportedly diagnosed by the classifier with high sensitivity and specificity. Usually a TCR sequence was rare, but some public TCRs were found in many donors.

Turning to this clone: The antigen remains undetermined.

Data came from immunoSEQ multiplex PCR; TCRdb stores just in-frame clones and leaves some out. The table includes some 270,000 clones, approximately 83% detected once. The CDR3 contains 12 residues. CDR1 is MGHRA, CDR2 YSYEKL, per germline. Trimming shortened V by 4 bases and J by 7 bases, and 7 bases separated the two germline ends. The donors belonged to the roughly 120-subject validation cohort, separate from the roughly 700-subject first cohort. This sequence was found in a woman between 18 and 30 years old in good health and CMV-seronegative. Input material: PBMCs. The rearrangement links TRBV4-1 to TRBJ1-4; D remains ambiguous. CDR3 nucleotide sequence: TGCGCCAGCAGCCGGGGAGGTGAAAAACTGTTTTTT. Residues: CASSRGGEKLFF.